The 12 T cell receptor beta chains below were found in one sample sequenced in a study of T cell repertoires in cytomegalovirus infection (dated by TCRdb to 2018 to 2020). The label giving this sample's treatment or condition can be read as: in vitro stimulation with specific CMV peptide epitopes to enrich CMV-specific T cells. For these receptors, no antigen is known. TCRdb shows the sequencer as Illumina HiSeq 1500. In-frame beta chains were kept once TCRdb had trimmed the public reads at Q25 with fastp and called clones with MiXCR. Entries that share a CDR3 protein sequence are merged under the most common genes and DNA. The sample contains a few hundred thousand distinct CDR3 sequences, just under 40% of them found a single time. The top ten clonotypes cover around 48% of the sample. The source material was cultured PBMCs, sampled from culture after CMV antigen stimulation. All receptors derive from a human donor in good health (CMV status not recorded). Some clones in this sample may be carry-over from other donors' samples.

CDR3 DNA: TGTGCCAGCAGTTTAGTGACTAGCGGGAGGGCGGGAAATGAGCAGTTCTTC. Translating gives CASSLVTSGRAGNEQFF. The J gene is TRBJ2-1, the V gene TRBV12-3 or TRBV12-4; 14 bases line up with TRBD2. The junction had 6 bases not matched to a gene; V was cut back by 1 base and J by 7 bases. The CDR3 totals 17 residues.

The rearrangement uses TRBV7-8 and TRBJ2-5, with 9 bases fitting TRBD2. This CDR3 is built from 15 residues. The trim removed 8 bases at V and 2 bases at J, leaving 9 bases unmatched. Looked up from germline, CDR1 is SGHVS and CDR2 is FQNEAQ. CDR3 DNA: TGTGCCAGCTGGGACGGGCGGGGGGGGCAAGAGACCCAGTACTTC. It specifies CASWDGRGGQETQYF.

This clonotype was seen a few times. The rearrangement links TRBV5-1 to TRBJ2-1; no firm D call. V lost 4 bases to trimming and J lost 10 bases, with 21 bases between them. The CDR3 covers 15 residues. The germline CDR1 and CDR2 sequences are SGHRS and YFSETQ. For the CDR3, the DNA is TGCGCCAGCAGCGCGACCTTAAAGAAAGGGCCGGAGCAGTTCTTC. Amino acids: CASSATLKKGPEQFF.

The rearrangement joins TRBV7-9 to TRBJ2-7; the D gene is possibly TRBD2 (6 bases). The CDR3 contains 12 residues. Germline V CDR1 and CDR2: SEHNR, FQNEAQ (reference sequence). V was clipped by 1 base and J by 9 bases, with 10 bases between them. The CDR3 sequence: CASSLEARGQYF. Here the CDR3 DNA reads TGTGCCAGCAGCTTAGAGGCGCGGGGGCAGTACTTC.

This clonotype was seen only a few times. This rearrangement joins TRBV4-1 to TRBJ1-2; D not certain. This CDR3 has 16 amino acids. Germline CDR1 is MGHRA and CDR2 is YSYEKL. V lost 0 bases and J 4 bases, leaving 15 bases between the germline ends. CDR3: CASSQEVEGRTYGYTF. In DNA form, the CDR3 reads TGCGCCAGCAGCCAAGAAGTCGAAGGAAGGACCTATGGCTACACCTTC.

Only a few counts were recorded for this clonotype. The chain links TRBV7-2 to TRBJ1-6, with no clear D. Trimming pared 1 base from V and 5 bases from J, leaving 15 bases between. Per germline, CDR1 SGHTA and CDR2 FQGNSA. The CDR3 is 17 amino acids. The CDR3 spells CASSLGGSVGHNSPLHF. CDR3 in DNA: TGTGCCAGCAGCTTAGGAGGGTCTGTAGGACATAATTCACCCCTCCACTTT.

This clonotype was found many times. The chain couples TRBV7-2 to TRBJ2-3; unclear D gene. V was shortened by 4 bases and J by 1 base, with 3 bases between the two germline ends. There are 12 residues in the CDR3. Germline CDR1 is SGHTA and CDR2 is FQGNSA. The DNA for the CDR3 is TGTGCCAGCAGCTCCGGCACAGATACGCAGTATTTT. It specifies CASSSGTDTQYF. Filled out from reference TRBV7-2 and TRBJ2-3, the complete variable domain reads GAGVSQSPSNKVTEKGKDVELRCDPISGHTALYWYRQSLGQGLEFLIYFQGNSAPDKSGLPSDRFSAERTGGSVSTLTIQRTQQEDSAVYLCASSSGTDTQYFGPGTRLTVL.

The V and J genes are TRBV7-2 and TRBJ2-1; 11 nucleotides line up with TRBD1. Trimming cost V 5 bases and J 6 bases; bases outside gene matches: 3. Germline loops: CDR1 SGHTA, CDR2 FQGNSA. CDR3 length: 14 amino acids. The DNA for the CDR3 is TGTGCCAGCAGCCGGGACAGGGGGATCAATGAGCAGTTCTTC. Its translation is CASSRDRGINEQFF.

The chain couples TRBV27 to TRBJ1-1; D remains unclear. Per germline, CDR1 MNHEY and CDR2 SMNVEV (reference sequence). V dropped 3 bases and J dropped 6 bases, with 11 bases sitting between them. The CDR3 length is 13 residues. DNA for the CDR3: TGTGCCAGCAGTTTCGGCCCCTGGGCTGAAGCTTTCTTT. It encodes CASSFGPWAEAFF.

This clonotype turned up a few times. This chain connects TRBV2 to TRBJ2-1, with 9 bases matching TRBD2. The germline V gene encodes CDR1 SNHLY and CDR2 FYNNEI. The CDR3 consists of 15 residues. The ends lost 1 base at V and 5 bases at J; junction bases unmatched: 3. The CDR3 loop reads CASSEEIAGDNEQFF. The CDR3 DNA sequence: TGTGCCAGCAGTGAAGAGATAGCGGGAGACAATGAGCAGTTCTTC.

J is TRBJ1-1 and V is TRBV5-6; 12 nucleotides agree with TRBD1. Per germline, CDR1 SGHDT and CDR2 YYEEEE. The CDR3 spans 16 residues. The trim removed 5 bases at V and 4 bases at J, leaving 9 bases unmatched. This CDR3 reads CASRTGTGGWVTEAFF. As DNA, the CDR3 is TGTGCCAGCAGAACCGGGACAGGGGGCTGGGTCACTGAAGCTTTCTTT.

This clonotype appeared a few times. The V call is TRBV12-3 or TRBV12-4, the J call TRBJ2-5, with TRBD1 matching 9 bases. Losses at the gene ends were 4 bases for V and 1 base for J; bases not matched to a gene: 4. This CDR3 comprises 15 residues. DNA of the CDR3: TGTGCCAGCAGTTCCAACAGGGGGCCCCAAGAGACCCAGTACTTC. Amino acid sequence: CASSSNRGPQETQYF.